This entry is about one T cell receptor beta chain. Primed by a sample-barcoded 5' primer and a J-beta primer mix, a second PCR proceeded for about 7 to 12 cycles. Using its own MiXCR run on the 5' RACE reads, TCRdb lists one record per CDR3 protein. The sample includes roughly 1 million distinct CDR3 sequences, about 25% of them seen just once. The germline gives CDR1 SGHRS, CDR2 YFSETQ. V dropped 0 bases and J dropped 1 base, with 10 bases sitting between them. The CDR3 sequence is 15 residues long. The sample originates from a study of blood T cells in healthy people across ages. There were healthy Caucasian individuals from Russia, aged roughly 6 to 95, serving as donors. A further study also used this sample, focusing on T cells of mothers and their children.

The clonotype was recovered from a girl aged 2-10 years in good health. The V and J genes are TRBV5-1 and TRBJ2-5; D may be TRBD2 (5 bases). Sequenced sample: blood. CDR3 sequence reads: CASSLESGGQETQYF. Here the CDR3 DNA reads TGCGCCAGCAGCTTGGAAAGCGGTGGCCAAGAGACCCAGTACTTC.